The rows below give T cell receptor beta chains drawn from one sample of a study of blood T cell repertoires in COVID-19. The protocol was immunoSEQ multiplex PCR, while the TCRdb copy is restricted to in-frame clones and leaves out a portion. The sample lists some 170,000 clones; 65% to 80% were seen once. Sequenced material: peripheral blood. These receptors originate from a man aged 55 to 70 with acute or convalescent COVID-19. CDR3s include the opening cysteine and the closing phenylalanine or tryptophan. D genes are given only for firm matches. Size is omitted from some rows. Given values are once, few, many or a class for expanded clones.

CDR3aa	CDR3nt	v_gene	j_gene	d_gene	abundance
CASSFRGQGGEKLFF	TGTGCCAGCAGCTTTCGGGGACAGGGAGGTGAAAAACTGTTTTTT	TRBV9	TRBJ1-4	TRBD1	-
CASSFKREGIYEQYF	TGTGCCAGCAGCTTCAAAAGGGAGGGGATCTACGAGCAGTACTTC	TRBV11-2	TRBJ2-7	TRBD2	-
CASSLDRLTGELFF	TGTGCCAGCAGCTTAGATCGACTCACCGGGGAGCTGTTTTTT	TRBV7-2	TRBJ2-2	-	-
CASSLVGHPSTEAFF	TGTGCCAGCAGCTTGGTGGGACACCCGAGCACTGAAGCTTTCTTT	TRBV5-6	TRBJ1-1	-	-
CASSKSGGADTQYF	TGTGCCAGCAGCAAAAGCGGGGGGGCAGATACGCAGTATTTT	TRBV7-2	TRBJ2-3	TRBD2	-
CASSPGEVLTGELFF	TGTGCCAGCTCACCAGGCGAGGTCCTCACCGGGGAGCTGTTTTTT	TRBV18	TRBJ2-2	-	-
CASSIAPGSTDTQYF	TGTGCCAGTAGTATAGCTCCAGGGAGCACAGATACGCAGTATTTT	TRBV19	TRBJ2-3	-	-
CASSVFGTGGYEQYF	TGTGCCAGCAGCGTTTTCGGGACAGGGGGCTACGAGCAGTACTTC	TRBV9	TRBJ2-7	TRBD1	-
CASSQSQPRGANNSPLHF	TGTGCCAGCAGTCAGAGTCAGCCCAGGGGGGCTAATAATTCACCCCTCCACTTT	TRBV6-6	TRBJ1-6	TRBD1	-
CASSVGGDTQYF	TGTGCCAGCAGCGTAGGAGGAGATACGCAGTATTTT	TRBV9	TRBJ2-3	-	once
CASSLNRDRGYDTF	TGCGCCAGCAGCTTAAACCGGGACAGGGGATACGACACCTTC	TRBV5-1	TRBJ1-2	TRBD1	-
CASKISGRAYNEQFF	TGTGCCAGCAAAATTAGCGGCAGGGCCTACAATGAGCAGTTCTTC	TRBV6-5	TRBJ2-1	-	-
CASSPGQGASYEQYF	TGTGCCAGTAGTCCTGGACAGGGGGCGTCCTACGAGCAGTACTTC	TRBV19	TRBJ2-7	TRBD1	-